This T cell receptor beta chain was sequenced in a study of beta chain features in type 1 diabetes. The CDR3 runs 16 residues. Per germline, CDR1 SEHNR and CDR2 FQNEAQ (reference sequence). V lost 1 base and J lost 1; bases outside the gene matches: 6. cDNA synthesis used the whole RNA isolate, giving expressed TCRB sequences. Libraries were prepared by immunoSEQ multiplex PCR; TCRdb keeps only in-frame clonotypes and omits some of them. The table includes some 900,000 clones, around a sixth detected once. V and J are TRBV7-9 and TRBJ2-5, with 7 positions matching TRBD1. Sequencing was performed on naive CD4+ T cells from blood. The receptor's source is a woman aged 18-35 years in good health. The CDR3 nucleotides are TGTGCCAGCAGCTTAGGACAGGGTGCTCCCCAAGAGACCCAGTACTTC. Protein: CASSLGQGAPQETQYF. Based on the CDR3 plus reference TRBV7-9 and TRBJ2-5, the full variable domain is DTGVSQNPRHKITKRGQNVTFRCDPISEHNRLYWYRQTLGQGPEFLTYFQNEAQLEKSRLLSDRFSAERPKGSFSTLEIQRTEQGDSAMYLCASSLGQGAPQETQYFGPGTRLLVL.